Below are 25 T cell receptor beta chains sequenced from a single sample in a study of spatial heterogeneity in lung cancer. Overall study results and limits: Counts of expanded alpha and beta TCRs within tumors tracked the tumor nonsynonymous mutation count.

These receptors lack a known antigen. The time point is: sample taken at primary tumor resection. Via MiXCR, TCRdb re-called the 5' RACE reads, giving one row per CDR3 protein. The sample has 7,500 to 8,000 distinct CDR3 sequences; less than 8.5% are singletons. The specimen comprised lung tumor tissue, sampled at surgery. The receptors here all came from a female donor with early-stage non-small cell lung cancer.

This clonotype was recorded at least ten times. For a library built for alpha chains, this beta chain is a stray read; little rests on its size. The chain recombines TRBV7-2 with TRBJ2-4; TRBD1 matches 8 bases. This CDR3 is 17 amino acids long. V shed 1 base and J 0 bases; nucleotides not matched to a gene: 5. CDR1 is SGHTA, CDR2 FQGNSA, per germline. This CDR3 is CASSLGGTGLAKNIQYF. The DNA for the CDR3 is TGTGCCAGCAGCTTAGGGGGGACAGGACTAGCCAAAAACATTCAGTACTTC.

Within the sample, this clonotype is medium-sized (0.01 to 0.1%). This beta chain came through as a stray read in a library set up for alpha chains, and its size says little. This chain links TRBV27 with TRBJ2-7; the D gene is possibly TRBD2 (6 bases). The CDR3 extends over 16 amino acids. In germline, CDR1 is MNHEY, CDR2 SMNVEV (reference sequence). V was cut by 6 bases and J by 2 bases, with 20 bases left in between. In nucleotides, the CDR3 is TGTGCCAGCAGGCACCCCGGGGGAAGTAGGGCCTACGAGCAGTACTTC. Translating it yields CASRHPGGSRAYEQYF.

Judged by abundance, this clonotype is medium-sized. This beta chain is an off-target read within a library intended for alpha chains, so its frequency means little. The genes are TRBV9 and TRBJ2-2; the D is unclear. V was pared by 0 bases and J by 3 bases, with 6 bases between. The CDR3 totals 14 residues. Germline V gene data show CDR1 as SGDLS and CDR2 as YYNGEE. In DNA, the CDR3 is TGTGCCAGCAGCGTAGCCTGGGACACCGGGGAGCTGTTTTTT. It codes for CASSVAWDTGELFF.

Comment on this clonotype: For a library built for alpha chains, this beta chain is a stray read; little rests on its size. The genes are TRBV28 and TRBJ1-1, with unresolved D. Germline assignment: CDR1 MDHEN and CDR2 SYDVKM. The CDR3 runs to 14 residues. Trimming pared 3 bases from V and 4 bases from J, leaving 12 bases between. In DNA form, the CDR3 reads TGTGCCAGCAGTTTGCTTGGGAGTGCCACTGAAGCTTTCTTT. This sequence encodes CASSLLGSATEAFF.

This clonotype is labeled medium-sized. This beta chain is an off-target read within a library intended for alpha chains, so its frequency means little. The CDR3 DNA sequence: TGTGCCAGCAGCTTATCTGAGACCCAGTACTTC. Translation: CASSLSETQYF. The V call is TRBV7-9, the J call TRBJ2-5; D unclear. Trimming removed 2 bases from V and 5 bases from J, with 3 bases in between. Germline CDR1 is SEHNR and CDR2 is FQNEAQ (reference sequence). The CDR3 totals 11 residues.

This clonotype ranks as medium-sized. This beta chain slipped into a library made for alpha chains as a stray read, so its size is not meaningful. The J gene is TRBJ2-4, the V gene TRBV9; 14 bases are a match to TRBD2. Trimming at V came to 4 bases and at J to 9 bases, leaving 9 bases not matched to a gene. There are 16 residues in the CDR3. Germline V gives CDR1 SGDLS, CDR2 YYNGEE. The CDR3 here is CASSTGTSGSWSIQYF. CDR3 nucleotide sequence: TGTGCCAGCAGCACCGGGACTAGCGGGAGTTGGAGCATTCAGTACTTC.

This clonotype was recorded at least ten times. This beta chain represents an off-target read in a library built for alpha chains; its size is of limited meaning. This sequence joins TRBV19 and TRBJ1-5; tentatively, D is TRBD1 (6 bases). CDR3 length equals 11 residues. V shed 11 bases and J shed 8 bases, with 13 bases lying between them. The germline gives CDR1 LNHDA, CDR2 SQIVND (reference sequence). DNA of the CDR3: TGTGCCGGAGGGGGTGCGGAGCCCCAGCATTTT. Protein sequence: CAGGGAEPQHF. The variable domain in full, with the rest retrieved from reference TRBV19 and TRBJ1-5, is DGGITQSPKYLFRKEGQNVTLSCEQNLNHDAMYWYRQDPGQGLRLIYYSQIVNDFQKGDIAEGYSVSREKKESFPLTVTSAQKNPTAFYLCAGGGAEPQHFGDGTRLSIL.

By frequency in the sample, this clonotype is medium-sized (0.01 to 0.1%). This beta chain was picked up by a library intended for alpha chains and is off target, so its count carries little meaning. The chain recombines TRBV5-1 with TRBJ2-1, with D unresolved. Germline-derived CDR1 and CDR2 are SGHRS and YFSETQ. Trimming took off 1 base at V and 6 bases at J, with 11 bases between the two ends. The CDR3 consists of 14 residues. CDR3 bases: TGCGCCAGCAGCTTGAGGTTTGGGGTCAATGAGCAGTTCTTC. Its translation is CASSLRFGVNEQFF.

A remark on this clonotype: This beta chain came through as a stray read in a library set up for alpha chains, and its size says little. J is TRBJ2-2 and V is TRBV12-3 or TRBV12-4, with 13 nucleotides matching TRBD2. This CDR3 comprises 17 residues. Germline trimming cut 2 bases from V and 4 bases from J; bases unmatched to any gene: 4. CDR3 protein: CASSLRRTSGSTGELFF. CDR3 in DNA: TGTGCCAGCAGTTTACGCCGGACTAGCGGGAGCACCGGGGAGCTGTTTTTT.

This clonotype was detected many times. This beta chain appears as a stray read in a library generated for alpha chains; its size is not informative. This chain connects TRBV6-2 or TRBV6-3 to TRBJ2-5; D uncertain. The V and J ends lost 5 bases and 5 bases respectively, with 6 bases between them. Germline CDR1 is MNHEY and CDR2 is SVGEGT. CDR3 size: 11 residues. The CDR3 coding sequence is TGTGCCAGCAGTCGCCTCGAGACCCAGTACTTC. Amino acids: CASSRLETQYF.

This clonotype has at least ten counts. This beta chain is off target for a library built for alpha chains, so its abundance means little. The CDR3 DNA follows: TGTGCCATCAGTCCGGGACAGGCCTCTGGGGCCAACGTCCTGACTTTC. This sequence encodes CAISPGQASGANVLTF. V is TRBV10-3 and J is TRBJ2-6; 8 bases are a match to TRBD1. Germline lookup yields CDR1 ENHRY and CDR2 SYGVKD. There are 16 residues in the CDR3. Unmatched junction bases numbered 3, after V lost 5 bases and J lost 0 bases.

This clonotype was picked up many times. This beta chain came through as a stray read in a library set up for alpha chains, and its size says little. For the CDR3, the DNA is TGTGCCAGCAGTCCCCGGAGCGGGATTAGTCCCTACGAGCAGTACTTC. It is translated as CASSPRSGISPYEQYF. The V call is TRBV12-3 or TRBV12-4, the J call TRBJ2-7; 7 bases map to TRBD2. Losses at the gene ends were 5 bases for V and 2 bases for J; bases not matched to a gene: 12. CDR3 size: 16 residues.

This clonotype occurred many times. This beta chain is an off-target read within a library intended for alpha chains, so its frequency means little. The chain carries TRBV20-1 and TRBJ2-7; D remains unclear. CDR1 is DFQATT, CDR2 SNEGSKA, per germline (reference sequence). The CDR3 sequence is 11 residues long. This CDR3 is CSPRSDYEQYF. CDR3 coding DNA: TGCTCCCCCAGGTCCGACTACGAGCAGTACTTC.

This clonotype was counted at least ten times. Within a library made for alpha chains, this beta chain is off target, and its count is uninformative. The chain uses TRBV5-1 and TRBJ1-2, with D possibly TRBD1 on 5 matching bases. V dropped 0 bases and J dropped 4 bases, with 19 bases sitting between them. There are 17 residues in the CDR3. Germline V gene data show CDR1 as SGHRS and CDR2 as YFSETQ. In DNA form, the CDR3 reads TGCGCCAGCAGCTTGGCCAAGACAGAGCGGGATATCTATGGCTACACCTTC. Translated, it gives CASSLAKTERDIYGYTF. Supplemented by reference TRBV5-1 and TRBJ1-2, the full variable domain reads KAGVTQTPRYLIKTRGQQVTLSCSPISGHRSVSWYQQTPGQGLQFLFEYFSETQRNKGNFPGRFSGRQFSNSRSEMNVSTLELGDSALYLCASSLAKTERDIYGYTFGSGTRLTVV.

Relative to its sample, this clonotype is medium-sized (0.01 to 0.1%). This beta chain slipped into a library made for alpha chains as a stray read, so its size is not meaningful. Written as DNA, the CDR3 is TGTGCCAGCAGTTCGACCCCGGCGGGCTGGGAGCAGTACTTC. It specifies CASSSTPAGWEQYF. V and J are TRBV28 and TRBJ2-7, with a tentative D call TRBD2 (5 bases). Germline V gives CDR1 MDHEN, CDR2 SYDVKM. CDR3 size: 14 residues. Trimming left V 4 bases short and J 7 bases short, with 17 bases between.

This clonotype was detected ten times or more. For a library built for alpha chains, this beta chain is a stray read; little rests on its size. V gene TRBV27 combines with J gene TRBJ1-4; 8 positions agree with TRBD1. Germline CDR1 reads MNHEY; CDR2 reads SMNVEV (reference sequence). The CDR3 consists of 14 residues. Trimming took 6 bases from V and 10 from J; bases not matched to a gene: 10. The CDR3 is CASRDQGAGGKLFF. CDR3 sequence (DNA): TGTGCCAGCAGAGACCAGGGGGCAGGTGGAAAACTGTTTTTT.

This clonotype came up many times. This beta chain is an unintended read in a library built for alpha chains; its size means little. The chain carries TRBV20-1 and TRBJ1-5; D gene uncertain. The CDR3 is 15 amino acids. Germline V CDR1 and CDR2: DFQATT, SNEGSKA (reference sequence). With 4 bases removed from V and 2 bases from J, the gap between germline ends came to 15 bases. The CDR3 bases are TGCAGTGCTAATCTGGCCTTGAGCGGCAATCAGCCCCAGCATTTT. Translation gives CSANLALSGNQPQHF.

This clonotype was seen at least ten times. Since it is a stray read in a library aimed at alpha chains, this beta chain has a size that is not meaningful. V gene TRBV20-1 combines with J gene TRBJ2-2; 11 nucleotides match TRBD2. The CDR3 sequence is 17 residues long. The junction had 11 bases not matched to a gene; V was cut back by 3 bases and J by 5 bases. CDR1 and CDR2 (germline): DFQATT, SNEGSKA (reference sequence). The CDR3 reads CSARMEASGGTTGELFF. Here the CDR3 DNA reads TGCAGTGCTAGGATGGAGGCTAGCGGGGGGACTACCGGGGAGCTGTTTTTT.

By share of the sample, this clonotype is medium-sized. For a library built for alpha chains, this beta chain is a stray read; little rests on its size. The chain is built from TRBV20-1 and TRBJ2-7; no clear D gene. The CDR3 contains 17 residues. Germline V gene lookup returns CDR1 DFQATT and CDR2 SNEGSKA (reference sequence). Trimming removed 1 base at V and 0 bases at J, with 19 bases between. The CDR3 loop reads CSARAMGGPKLSYEQYF. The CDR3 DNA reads TGCAGTGCTAGAGCTATGGGTGGGCCCAAACTCTCCTACGAGCAGTACTTC.

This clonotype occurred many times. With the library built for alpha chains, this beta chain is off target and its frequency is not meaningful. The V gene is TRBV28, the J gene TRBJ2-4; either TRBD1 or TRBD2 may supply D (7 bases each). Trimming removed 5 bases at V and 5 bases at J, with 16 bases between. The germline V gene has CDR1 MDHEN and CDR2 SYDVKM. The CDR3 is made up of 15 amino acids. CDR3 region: CASSPGGVVQNIQYF. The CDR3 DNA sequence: TGTGCCAGCAGTCCAGGGGGGGTAGTGCAAAACATTCAGTACTTC.

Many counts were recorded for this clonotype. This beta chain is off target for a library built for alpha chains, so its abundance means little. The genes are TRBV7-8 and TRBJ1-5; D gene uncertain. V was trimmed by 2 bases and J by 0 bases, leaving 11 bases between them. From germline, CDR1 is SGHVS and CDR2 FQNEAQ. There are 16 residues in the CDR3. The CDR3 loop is CASSLYEIYSNQPQHF. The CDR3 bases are TGTGCCAGCAGCTTATACGAGATCTATAGCAATCAGCCCCAGCATTTT.

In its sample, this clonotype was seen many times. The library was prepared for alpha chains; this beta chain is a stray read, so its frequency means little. The CDR3 DNA reads as TGCGCCAGCAGCTTGGACTGGAGGAAAGAGACCCAGTACTTC. It encodes CASSLDWRKETQYF. The chain is built from TRBV5-1 and TRBJ2-5; the D gene is possibly TRBD2 (5 bases). Per the germline V gene, CDR1 is SGHRS and CDR2 is YFSETQ. Trimming took 0 bases from V and 3 from J, leaving 9 bases between them. The CDR3 extends over 14 amino acids.

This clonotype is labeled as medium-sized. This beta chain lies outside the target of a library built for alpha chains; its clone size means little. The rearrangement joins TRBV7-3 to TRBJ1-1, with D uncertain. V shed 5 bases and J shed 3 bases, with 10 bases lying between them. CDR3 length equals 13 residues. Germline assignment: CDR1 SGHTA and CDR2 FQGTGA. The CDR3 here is CASSRNTDTEAFF. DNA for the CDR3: TGTGCCAGCAGCCGGAACACAGACACTGAAGCTTTCTTT.

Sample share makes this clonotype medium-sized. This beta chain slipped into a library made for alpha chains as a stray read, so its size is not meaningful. CDR3 amino acids: CASSLNGQTYEQYF. The CDR3 DNA is TGCGCCAGCAGCTTGAACGGCCAAACCTACGAGCAGTACTTC. The chain is built from TRBV5-1 and TRBJ2-7; D is undetermined. Trimming took off 1 base at V and 2 bases at J, with 10 bases between the two ends. The CDR3 is made up of 14 amino acids. The germline gives CDR1 SGHRS, CDR2 YFSETQ.

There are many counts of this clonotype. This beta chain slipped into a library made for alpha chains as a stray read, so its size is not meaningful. The CDR3 sequence is CSARLQAAGELFF. The CDR3 DNA reads as TGCAGTGCTAGACTACAGGCGGCCGGGGAGCTGTTTTTT. This chain joins TRBV20-1 and TRBJ2-2, with TRBD1 as a possible D gene (5 bases). Per germline, CDR1 DFQATT and CDR2 SNEGSKA (reference sequence). V was pared by 2 bases and J by 6 bases, with 10 bases between. The CDR3 spans 13 residues.